What follows are 6 T cell receptor beta chains derived from one specimen sequenced in a study of T-cell reconstitution after alpha-beta-depleted transplantation in children. Researchers prepared the TCRbeta library using unique molecular identifiers, the study reports. TCRdb used MiXCR to reprocess the PCR reads, holding one entry per CDR3 protein. This table holds some 280,000 distinct CDR3 sequences, over 8% found once. The sample here was PBMCs from the stem cell graft donor, taken from the stem cell graft. These receptors came from a human donor who donated a stem cell graft to a child with SCID.

This chain joins TRBV25-1 and TRBJ1-1; the D gene is possibly TRBD1 (6 bases). From germline, CDR1 is MGHDK and CDR2 SYGVNS. The CDR3 has 13 amino acids. Trimming removed 1 base from V and 7 bases from J, with 10 bases in between. The CDR3 sequence is CASSESGEGEAFF. The CDR3 DNA is TGTGCCAGCAGTGAATCAGGGGAGGGTGAAGCTTTCTTT.

The J gene is TRBJ1-5, the V gene TRBV20-1, with 10 bases fitting TRBD1. The CDR3 sequence is 14 residues long. Germline-derived CDR1 and CDR2 are DFQATT and SNEGSKA (reference sequence). V lost 6 bases to trimming and J lost 7 bases; unmatched junction nucleotides: 9. CDR3 residues: CSADPTGGGQPQHF. CDR3 coding DNA: TGCAGTGCCGACCCGACAGGGGGCGGGCAGCCCCAGCATTTT.

The genes are TRBV20-1 and TRBJ2-3; 9 nucleotides line up with TRBD2. Looked up from germline, CDR1 is DFQATT and CDR2 is SNEGSKA (reference sequence). V trimming: 5 bases; J trimming: 6 bases; junction bases outside the gene matches: 3. This CDR3 comprises 12 residues. The CDR3 spells CSAAGTSDTQYF. CDR3 nucleotide sequence: TGCAGTGCTGCTGGGACTAGCGATACGCAGTATTTT.

This chain uses TRBV25-1 with TRBJ2-7; D is unclear. Germline values: CDR1 MGHDK, CDR2 SYGVNS. Trimming took off 7 bases at V and 6 bases at J, with 13 bases between the two ends. The CDR3 totals 12 residues. The CDR3 reads CASIGQAREQYF. CDR3 DNA sequence: TGTGCCAGCATAGGGCAGGCCCGCGAGCAGTACTTC.

The rearrangement uses TRBV5-1 and TRBJ2-2; 9 positions agree with TRBD1. CDR3 length equals 17 residues. Trimming removed 4 bases from V and 4 bases from J; junction bases left unmatched: 11. Germline CDR1 is SGHRS and CDR2 is YFSETQ. The CDR3 spells CASSEKQGAPVTGELFF. CDR3 nucleotide sequence: TGCGCCAGCAGCGAAAAACAGGGGGCGCCGGTCACCGGGGAGCTGTTTTTT.

This clonotype was found many times. V usage is TRBV7-8 and J usage is TRBJ2-5; 10 bases align to TRBD2. CDR1 SGHVS and CDR2 FQNEAQ come from the germline V gene. The CDR3 runs 19 residues. V lost 1 base and J lost 1; bases outside the gene matches: 12. CDR3 residues: CASSLVASGGAWVQETQYF. CDR3 in DNA: TGTGCCAGCAGCTTAGTTGCCAGCGGGGGGGCCTGGGTCCAAGAGACCCAGTACTTC.